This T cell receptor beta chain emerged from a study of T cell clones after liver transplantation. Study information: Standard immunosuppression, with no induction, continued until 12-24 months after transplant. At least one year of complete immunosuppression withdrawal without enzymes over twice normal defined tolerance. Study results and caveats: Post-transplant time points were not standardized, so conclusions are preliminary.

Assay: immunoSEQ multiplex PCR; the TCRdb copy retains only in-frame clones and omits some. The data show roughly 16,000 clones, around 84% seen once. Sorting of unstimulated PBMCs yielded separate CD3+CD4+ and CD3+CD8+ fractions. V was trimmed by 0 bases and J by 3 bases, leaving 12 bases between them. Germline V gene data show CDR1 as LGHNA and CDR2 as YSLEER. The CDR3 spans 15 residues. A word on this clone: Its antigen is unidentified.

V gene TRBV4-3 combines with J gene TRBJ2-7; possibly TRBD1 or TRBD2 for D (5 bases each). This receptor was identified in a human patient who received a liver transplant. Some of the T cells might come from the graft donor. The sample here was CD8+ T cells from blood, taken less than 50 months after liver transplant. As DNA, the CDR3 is TGCGCCAGCAGCCAAGAAAAGGGGACCTACTACGAGCAGTACTTC. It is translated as CASSQEKGTYYEQYF.